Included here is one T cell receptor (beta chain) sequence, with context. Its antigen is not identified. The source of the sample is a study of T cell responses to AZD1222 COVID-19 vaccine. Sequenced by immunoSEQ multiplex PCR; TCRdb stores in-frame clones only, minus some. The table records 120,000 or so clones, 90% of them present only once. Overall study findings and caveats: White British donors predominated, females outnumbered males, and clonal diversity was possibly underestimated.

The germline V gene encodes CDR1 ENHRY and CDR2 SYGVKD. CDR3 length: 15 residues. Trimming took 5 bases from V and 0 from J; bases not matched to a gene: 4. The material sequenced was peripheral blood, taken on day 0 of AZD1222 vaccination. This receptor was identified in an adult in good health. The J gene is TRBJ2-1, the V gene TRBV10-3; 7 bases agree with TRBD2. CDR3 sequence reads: CAISWGGSSYNEQFF. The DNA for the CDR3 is TGTGCCATCAGTTGGGGCGGGAGCTCCTACAATGAGCAGTTCTTC.